The 13 T cell receptor beta chains reported below all come from one sample, sequenced in a study of T cell repertoires in cytomegalovirus infection. No antigen is known for these receptors. TCRdb passed the reads through MiXCR, listing each CDR3 protein once. This table holds 100,000 or so distinct CDR3 sequences, about 31% found once. Sequenced material: CD8+ T cells from cultured PBMCs, taken from culture after CMV antigen stimulation. These receptor sequences come from a human donor in good health (CMV status not recorded). Some clones in this sample may be carry-over from other donors' samples.

This clonotype was observed a handful of times. This sequence joins TRBV14 and TRBJ2-7; TRBD2 might be the D (7 bases). V was pared by 3 bases and J by 5 bases, with 20 bases between. CDR1 and CDR2 (germline): SGHDN, FVKESK. This CDR3 contains 16 residues. The DNA of the CDR3 is TGTGCCAGCAGCCAGTTGCTGGGGGGGCGATATGACGAGCAGTACTTC. Protein sequence: CASSQLLGGRYDEQYF.

This clonotype was observed a few times. The rearrangement links TRBV5-4 to TRBJ1-6, with D tentatively TRBD1 (5 bases). CDR1 is SGHNT, CDR2 YYREEE, per germline (reference sequence). V was clipped by 0 bases and J by 8 bases, with 12 bases between them. The CDR3 covers 15 residues. The CDR3 nucleotides read TGTGCCAGCAGCTTGGTAGGGCCGGGGGATTCACCCCTCCACTTT. Protein: CASSLVGPGDSPLHF.

The rearrangement joins TRBV5-1 to TRBJ1-2, with TRBD1 matching over 7 bases. Germline V CDR1 and CDR2: SGHRS, YFSETQ. J lost 8 bases, V lost 4 bases, and 14 bases had no gene match. This CDR3 has 15 residues. In nucleotides, the CDR3 is TGCGCCAGCAGCCAGGGGGACATTCCCGCTACGGGCTACACCTTC. It translates to CASSQGDIPATGYTF.

CDR3: CASSPVAGGQSDTQYF. The CDR3 bases are TGTGCCAGCAGCCCTGTAGCGGGGGGGCAGTCAGATACGCAGTATTTT. The chain links TRBV7-8 to TRBJ2-3; TRBD2 matches at 11 bases. V shed 5 bases and J 4 bases; nucleotides not matched to a gene: 8. Germline CDR1 is SGHVS and CDR2 is FQNEAQ. The length of the CDR3 is 16 residues. The full variable domain, its missing parts supplied by reference TRBV7-8 and TRBJ2-3, is GAGVSQSPRYKVAKRGQDVALRCDPISGHVSLFWYQQALGQGPEFLTYFQNEAQLDKSGLPSDRFFAERPEGSVSTLKIQRTQQEDSAVYLCASSPVAGGQSDTQYFGPGTRLTVL.

This clonotype was counted ten times or more. V usage is TRBV10-2 and J usage is TRBJ2-3, with 13 bases lining up with TRBD2. Per the germline V gene, CDR1 is WSHSY and CDR2 is SAAADI. This CDR3 region has 14 residues. Trimming cost V 8 bases and J 14 bases; bases outside gene matches: 13. The DNA for the CDR3 is TGCGCCAGCTACTCCGGGACTAGCGGGACCTGGGGGTATTTT. Its protein is CASYSGTSGTWGYF.

The genes are TRBV7-6 and TRBJ1-4; 9 nucleotides match TRBD1. CDR3 length: 16 residues. Germline CDR1 is SGHVS and CDR2 is FNYEAQ. Trimming cost V 1 base and J 4 bases; bases outside gene matches: 4. The CDR3 DNA reads as TGTGCCAGCAGCTTAGGGTGGACAGGGGATAATGAAAAACTGTTTTTT. Protein sequence: CASSLGWTGDNEKLFF.

This clonotype occurred many times. CDR3 in amino acids: CSASRTGQGYEFNEKLFF. The CDR3 nucleotides read TGCAGTGCTAGCCGAACGGGACAGGGTTATGAATTTAATGAAAAACTGTTTTTT. The V gene is TRBV20-1, the J gene TRBJ1-4; 9 bases align to TRBD1. The germline V gene encodes CDR1 DFQATT and CDR2 SNEGSKA (reference sequence). The CDR3 spans 18 residues. With 3 bases clipped from V and 4 bases from J, the junction kept 15 bases outside the gene matches.

The table lists this clonotype with a few counts. This chain joins TRBV28 and TRBJ2-1, with 8 bases fitting TRBD2. Trimming took 3 bases from V and 0 from J; bases not matched to a gene: 10. Germline V lookup: CDR1 MDHEN, CDR2 SYDVKM. The CDR3 length is 18 residues. CDR3 bases: TGTGCCAGCAGTTTTCCAGAGAGCGGGGGCCTCTCCTACAATGAGCAGTTCTTC. Its translation: CASSFPESGGLSYNEQFF.

The chain recombines TRBV7-6 with TRBJ1-1; D remains ambiguous. V was cut by 7 bases and J by 8 bases, with 11 bases left in between. Germline V CDR1 and CDR2: SGHVS, FNYEAQ. This CDR3 has 11 amino acids. CDR3 sequence (DNA): TGTGCCAGCACCCTTGAGAGGGAAGCTTTCTTT. Translating it yields CASTLEREAFF. Filled out from reference TRBV7-6 and TRBJ1-1, the complete variable domain reads GAGVSQSPRYKVTKRGQDVALRCDPISGHVSLYWYRQALGQGPEFLTYFNYEAQQDKSGLPNDRFSAERPEGSISTLTIQRTEQRDSAMYRCASTLEREAFFGQGTRLTVV.

The rearrangement links TRBV4-1 to TRBJ1-6; D remains ambiguous. The CDR3 is made up of 16 amino acids. Per the germline V gene, CDR1 is MGHRA and CDR2 is YSYEKL. Trimming left V 0 bases short and J 2 bases short, with 8 bases between. CDR3: CASSQEVQAYNSPLHF. CDR3 DNA sequence: TGCGCCAGCAGCCAAGAAGTCCAGGCCTATAATTCACCCCTCCACTTT.

A few counts support this clonotype. The chain links TRBV12-3 or TRBV12-4 to TRBJ2-3; the D call may be TRBD1 or TRBD2 (5 bases each). CDR3 size: 14 residues. V shed 4 bases and J shed 2 bases, with 10 bases lying between them. The CDR3 region has the DNA TGTGCCAGCAGTTCGGGGCGGTACACAGATACGCAGTATTTT. This encodes CASSSGRYTDTQYF.

The chain has TRBV15 and TRBJ2-3, with D possibly matching TRBD2 (5 bases). In germline, CDR1 is LNHNV, CDR2 YYDKDF (reference sequence). The V end was cut by 0 bases, the J end by 4 bases, with 8 bases between. The length of the CDR3 is 14 residues. The CDR3 sequence: CATSRDRTADTQYF. The CDR3 DNA follows: TGTGCCACCAGCAGAGATCGGACTGCAGATACGCAGTATTTT.

This clonotype was observed a handful of times. V usage is TRBV28 and J usage is TRBJ2-7; unclear D gene. The CDR3 has 14 amino acids. Germline V gene sequence: CDR1 MDHEN, CDR2 SYDVKM. The V and J ends lost 5 bases and 0 bases respectively, with 11 bases between them. The CDR3 nucleotides are TGTGCCAGCAGTCCTCGGTTGAGCTCCTACGAGCAGTACTTC. Its translation: CASSPRLSSYEQYF.